The sequence of this T cell receptor (beta chain) was determined in a study of T cell responses to AZD1222 COVID-19 vaccine. TCRdb's table, derived via immunoSEQ multiplex PCR, lists solely in-frame clones and lacks some. The data hold roughly 120,000 clones, with approximately 83% observed a single time. The material sequenced was peripheral blood, taken on day 0 of MenACWY control vaccination. This sequence was found in an adult in good health.

CDR3 region: CASSLEENTIYF. The CDR3 coding sequence is TGTGCCAGCAGTTTAGAAGAAAACACCATATATTTT. The V and J genes are TRBV12-3 or TRBV12-4 and TRBJ1-3; D gene ambiguous. This CDR3 spans 12 amino acids. Trimming stripped 1 base from V and 6 bases from J, with 4 bases between.